Listed below are T cell receptor beta chains from one sample, sequenced in a study of blood T cell repertoires in COVID-19. Sequencing used immunoSEQ multiplex PCR; TCRdb keeps in-frame clones, though not all of them. The sample carries roughly 220,000 clones, around 89% recorded once. The sequenced material came from PBMCs or T cells enriched from blood (not recorded which). All receptors derive from a woman under 30 in a cohort exposed to, infected with or recovered from COVID-19 (not recorded which). CDR3s leave out the opening cysteine and the closing phenylalanine or tryptophan. Each record gives: clone size, J gene, V gene, CDR3 protein. The size of a clone is reported for some rows only, either as once, few or many, or as a class for expanded clones.

abundance: .
j_gene: TRBJ2-1
v_gene: TRBV5-5
CDR3aa: ASGTSSYNEQF

abundance: .
j_gene: TRBJ1-6
v_gene: TRBV27
CDR3aa: AIAWQAGSPLH

abundance: .
j_gene: TRBJ2-3
v_gene: TRBV6-2/TRBV6-3
CDR3aa: ASSYSVRDTQY

abundance: once
j_gene: TRBJ1-2
v_gene: TRBV9
CDR3aa: ASSPSGGINYGYT

abundance: .
j_gene: TRBJ1-1
v_gene: TRBV5-1
CDR3aa: ASRPSGNQAF

abundance: .
j_gene: TRBJ2-1
v_gene: TRBV10-3
CDR3aa: AISPQGNEQF

abundance: .
j_gene: TRBJ1-1
v_gene: TRBV10-3
CDR3aa: AISEDRRNTEAF

abundance: .
j_gene: TRBJ1-4
v_gene: TRBV12-2
CDR3aa: ASRLPGGTLEKLF

abundance: .
j_gene: TRBJ2-3
v_gene: TRBV27
CDR3aa: ASRLTSDDTQY

abundance: .
j_gene: TRBJ2-7
v_gene: TRBV7-2
CDR3aa: ASSPPLDSGEQY

abundance: .
j_gene: TRBJ1-5
v_gene: TRBV7-2
CDR3aa: ASSLEQAGNQPQH

abundance: .
j_gene: TRBJ1-5
v_gene: TRBV27
CDR3aa: ASSLRGINQPQH

abundance: .
j_gene: TRBJ1-1
v_gene: TRBV18
CDR3aa: ASSPQPDTEAF

abundance: .
j_gene: TRBJ1-3
v_gene: TRBV24-1
CDR3aa: ATSSRTGIGGNTIY

abundance: .
j_gene: TRBJ1-1
v_gene: TRBV4-2
CDR3aa: ASSETGQGDTEAF

abundance: .
j_gene: TRBJ2-1
v_gene: TRBV9
CDR3aa: ASSASGDSYNEQF

abundance: .
j_gene: TRBJ2-1
v_gene: TRBV19
CDR3aa: ARTRGGASNEQF

abundance: .
j_gene: TRBJ2-7
v_gene: TRBV28
CDR3aa: ASSLRQGAYEQY

abundance: .
j_gene: TRBJ2-1
v_gene: TRBV20-1
CDR3aa: SGGGNEQF

abundance: .
j_gene: TRBJ1-4
v_gene: TRBV29-1
CDR3aa: SVGRGSEKLF

abundance: .
j_gene: TRBJ1-1
v_gene: TRBV6-5
CDR3aa: ASRLQINTEAF

abundance: .
j_gene: TRBJ1-1
v_gene: TRBV11-2
CDR3aa: ASSTRQGSTEAF

abundance: .
j_gene: TRBJ2-7
v_gene: TRBV23-1
CDR3aa: ASSQSLKDRTGTTYEQY

abundance: .
j_gene: TRBJ2-3
v_gene: TRBV28
CDR3aa: ASSQGDFTDTQY

abundance: .
j_gene: TRBJ1-2
v_gene: TRBV11-1
CDR3aa: ASSSGTDYGYT

abundance: once
j_gene: TRBJ2-7
v_gene: TRBV3-1/TRBV3-2
CDR3aa: ASSSRLAGGYEQY

abundance: .
j_gene: TRBJ2-2
v_gene: TRBV9
CDR3aa: ASSALQGTGELF

abundance: once
j_gene: TRBJ2-7
v_gene: TRBV6-5
CDR3aa: ASSRPGTGSNEQY

abundance: .
j_gene: TRBJ1-4
v_gene: TRBV27
CDR3aa: ASSFYPLRGGEKLF

abundance: .
j_gene: TRBJ1-5
v_gene: TRBV27
CDR3aa: ASSRGLLQPQH

abundance: .
j_gene: TRBJ1-6
v_gene: TRBV28
CDR3aa: ALQGGFNSPLH

abundance: few
j_gene: TRBJ2-2
v_gene: TRBV11-2
CDR3aa: ASSHPLDTNTGELF

abundance: .
j_gene: TRBJ2-1
v_gene: TRBV7-9
CDR3aa: ASSPPGISSEQF

abundance: .
j_gene: TRBJ1-2
v_gene: TRBV2
CDR3aa: ASSRDRGST

abundance: .
j_gene: TRBJ1-5
v_gene: TRBV14
CDR3aa: ASSQIQGQPQH

abundance: .
j_gene: TRBJ2-3
v_gene: TRBV5-5
CDR3aa: ASSLPRQGADTQY